Reported below is one TCR beta chain. This entry belongs to a study of blood T cell repertoires in COVID-19. Study at large: The samples span acute and convalescent COVID-19 from the United States, Italy and Spain.

This CDR3 spans 17 amino acids. The V gene's germline CDR1 is SNHLY and CDR2 FYNNEI. V lost 5 bases to trimming and J lost 0 bases, with 16 bases between them. The protocol was immunoSEQ multiplex PCR, while the TCRdb copy is restricted to in-frame clones and leaves out a portion. Of around 74,000 clones in the sample, 70% to 90% were seen once. The V and J genes are TRBV2 and TRBJ2-2; possibly TRBD1 for D (5 bases). Sequencing used peripheral blood. This TCR was sampled from a man in his fifties with active COVID-19. CDR3: CASSPSSRGSNTGELFF. CDR3 nucleotide sequence: TGTGCCAGCAGTCCGAGTTCAAGGGGATCGAACACCGGGGAGCTGTTTTTT.